Described below is a single TCR beta chain sequence and its context. Its target is not known. TCRdb fed the reads into MiXCR, producing one record per CDR3 protein. Of some 500,000 distinct CDR3 sequences in the sample, more than 30% are singletons; the top ten hold 17%. With V trimmed by 6 bases and J by 6 bases, 10 bases remained unmatched. CDR3 length equals 15 residues. These data are taken from a study of T cell repertoires in cytomegalovirus infection. This receptor was taken from a human donor in good health (CMV status not recorded). Some clones in this sample may be carry-over from other donors' samples. The chain has TRBV12-3 or TRBV12-4 and TRBJ2-1, with 8 bases fitting TRBD2. The sample was cultured PBMCs, taken from culture after CMV antigen stimulation. CDR3 sequence: CASSSAAGGINEQFF. The CDR3 DNA reads TGTGCCAGCAGCTCAGCGGCGGGAGGCATCAATGAGCAGTTCTTC.